The next 27 T cell receptor beta chains were all read from a single sample in a study of neurological immune-mediated disorders. TCRdb redid the calling of the 5' RACE reads with MiXCR, one entry per CDR3 protein. The table lists tens of thousands of distinct CDR3 sequences, around 3.3% of them singletons. The material sequenced was PBMCs. These receptors were taken from a middle-aged man with multiple sclerosis.

About this clonotype: An end of the junction does not agree with germline; a read error may underlie this. V and J are TRBV12-3 or TRBV12-4 and TRBJ2-5; D remains unclear. The CDR3 consists of 11 residues. In nucleotides, the CDR3 is TGTGACAGCAGTTTAGGAGAGACCCAGTACTTC. It encodes CDSSLGETQYF.

This clonotype was observed a few times. A much larger clone lies a single base off, so this may be a read error. This sequence joins TRBV20-1 and TRBJ2-5; D not resolved. V lost 5 bases and J lost 4, with 11 bases in between. Looked up from germline, CDR1 is DFQATT and CDR2 is SNEGSKA (reference sequence). The CDR3 covers 12 residues. CDR3 bases: TGCAGTGCTGGAAAGGGTCCAGAGACCCAGTACTTC. It encodes CSAGKGPETQYF.

The table lists this clonotype with many counts. This chain's CDR3 is CASSSEGRTYGYTF. DNA for the CDR3: TGCGCCAGCAGCTCGGAGGGAAGGACCTATGGCTACACCTTC. The rearrangement links TRBV5-1 to TRBJ1-2; D gene uncertain. The CDR3 extends over 14 amino acids. Deletions cut 3 bases from V and 4 bases from J, with 13 bases between. CDR1 SGHRS and CDR2 YFSETQ come from the germline V gene.

In its sample, this clonotype was seen many times. The CDR3 DNA is TGCAGTGCGGTAGCGGGAGGGCGTGAGACCCAGTACTTC. This encodes CSAVAGGRETQYF. The chain combines TRBV20-1 with TRBJ2-5; 11 bases agree with TRBD2. The CDR3 has 13 residues. Losses at the gene ends were 6 bases for V and 5 bases for J; bases not matched to a gene: 5. Germline CDR1 is DFQATT and CDR2 is SNEGSKA (reference sequence).

Ten or more counts support this clonotype. The CDR3 nucleotides are TGCGCCAGCAGCCCGATGGGCTTCGAAGCTTTCTTT. It is translated as CASSPMGFEAFF. This rearrangement joins TRBV5-1 to TRBJ1-1; no firm D call. V lost 4 bases, J lost 8 bases, and 12 bases lay in between. The germline V gene encodes CDR1 SGHRS and CDR2 YFSETQ. CDR3 length: 12 residues.

This clonotype was counted between two and nine times. A read error is possible here, since a much larger clone lies one base away. V is TRBV5-1 and J is TRBJ1-4, with D perhaps TRBD1 (6 bases). Germline V gene lookup returns CDR1 SGHRS and CDR2 YFSETQ. The CDR3 runs 16 residues. V was shortened by 3 bases and J by 4 bases, with 16 bases between the two germline ends. CDR3 amino acids: CASSSPEGTNNEKLFF. The DNA of the CDR3 is TGCGCCAGCAGCTCACCCGAGGGGACAAATAATGAAAAACTGTTTTTT.

This clonotype appeared many times. The chain joins TRBV10-1 to TRBJ1-4; D might be TRBD1 (6 bases). The ends were cut back, 5 bases at V and 4 bases at J, with 8 bases in the middle. In germline, CDR1 is WNHNN, CDR2 SYGVQD (reference sequence). This CDR3 has 13 amino acids. The CDR3 loop reads CASSRGLNEKLFF. The CDR3 DNA reads TGCGCCAGCAGTCGGGGGCTTAATGAAAAACTGTTTTTT.

This clonotype was detected many times. The chain links TRBV5-1 to TRBJ1-1; TRBD1 is a possible D gene (5 bases). Germline V lookup: CDR1 SGHRS, CDR2 YFSETQ. The CDR3 totals 15 residues. Between the trimmed V and J ends, which lost 5 bases and 1 base, there was a span of 15 bases. CDR3 protein: CASRPQGQGNTEAFF. The CDR3 nucleotides read TGCGCCAGCAGACCCCAAGGCCAGGGGAACACTGAAGCTTTCTTT. Complete variable domain (other parts from reference TRBV5-1 and TRBJ1-1): KAGVTQTPRYLIKTRGQQVTLSCSPISGHRSVSWYQQTPGQGLQFLFEYFSETQRNKGNFPGRFSGRQFSNSRSEMNVSTLELGDSALYLCASRPQGQGNTEAFFGQGTRLTVV.

This clonotype has at least ten counts. The gene calls are TRBV7-2 and TRBJ2-2; D ambiguous. V shed 2 bases and J shed 7 bases, with 8 bases lying between them. Germline-derived CDR1 and CDR2 are SGHTA and FQGNSA. The CDR3 is 13 residues long. The CDR3 spells CASSLLGRGELFF. In nucleotides, the CDR3 is TGTGCCAGCAGCTTACTGGGCCGCGGGGAGCTGTTTTTT. The full variable domain, its missing parts supplied by reference TRBV7-2 and TRBJ2-2, is GAGVSQSPSNKVTEKGKDVELRCDPISGHTALYWYRQSLGQGLEFLIYFQGNSAPDKSGLPSDRFSAERTGGSVSTLTIQRTQQEDSAVYLCASSLLGRGELFFGEGSRLTVL.

This clonotype was picked up many times. The V gene is TRBV6-1, the J gene TRBJ2-2; 8 bases are shared with TRBD1. The CDR3 loop spans 15 amino acids. V shed 7 bases, J shed 4 bases, and the junction held 8 bases outside the gene matches. The germline CDR1 and CDR2 sequences are MNHNS and SASEGT. As DNA, the CDR3 is TGTGCCAGCACCCTACAGGGGGGTGGCACCGGGGAGCTGTTTTTT. This sequence encodes CASTLQGGGTGELFF.

The sample holds many counts of this clonotype. A single base separates this from a much larger clone, so it may be a read error. The chain is built from TRBV20-1 and TRBJ1-3; D remains unclear. Trimming left V 6 bases short and J 3 bases short, with 15 bases between. The length of the CDR3 is 14 residues. The germline gives CDR1 DFQATT, CDR2 SNEGSKA (reference sequence). The CDR3 region is CSANPGFIGNTIYF. As DNA, the CDR3 is TGCAGTGCAAATCCGGGGTTCATTGGAAACACCATATATTTT.

CDR3 coding DNA: TGTGCCATTGAATCAGGGATTTCTAGTGAGTCCTACGAGCAGTACTTC. It is translated as CAIESGISSESYEQYF. The V and J genes are TRBV10-3 and TRBJ2-7; weak D call: TRBD1 (5 bases). The CDR3 sequence is 16 residues long. Trimming removed 9 bases from V and 1 base from J, with 22 bases in between. Germline V gene lookup returns CDR1 ENHRY and CDR2 SYGVKD.

This clonotype was detected ten times or more. The rearrangement links TRBV12-3 or TRBV12-4 to TRBJ2-1; a possible D gene is TRBD1 (6 bases). This CDR3 region has 15 residues. Trimming shortened V by 4 bases and J by 3 bases, and 13 bases separated the two germline ends. In DNA form, the CDR3 reads TGTGCCAGCAGTTCTTTTAGACAGGTCTACAATGAGCAGTTCTTC. This sequence encodes CASSSFRQVYNEQFF.

Many counts were recorded for this clonotype. The chain has TRBV20-1 and TRBJ1-1, with unresolved D. The CDR3 sequence is 13 residues long. CDR1 is DFQATT, CDR2 SNEGSKA, per germline (reference sequence). The ends were cut back, 3 bases at V and 1 base at J, with 9 bases in the middle. The CDR3 here is CSASGRKNTEAFF. For the CDR3, the DNA is TGCAGTGCTAGCGGAAGGAAGAACACTGAAGCTTTCTTT.

This clonotype was seen at least ten times. J is TRBJ1-1 and V is TRBV3-1; D is unclear. CDR1 is LGHDT, CDR2 YNNKEL, per germline (reference sequence). Trimming removed 1 base at V and 11 bases at J, with 14 bases between. This CDR3 region has 13 residues. In DNA, the CDR3 is TGTGCCAGCAGCCAAGGAGTACGGAGCGAGGCTTTCTTT. Amino acid sequence: CASSQGVRSEAFF.

This clonotype came up many times. The chain has TRBV27 and TRBJ2-1; D not resolved. The V gene lost 2 bases and the J gene lost 5 bases, with 7 bases spanning the gap. CDR1 is MNHEY and CDR2 is SMNVEV in the germline V gene (reference sequence). This CDR3 contains 13 residues. Written as DNA, the CDR3 is TGTGCCAGCAGTTTAGTTTTGAACAATGAGCAGTTCTTC. This codes for CASSLVLNNEQFF.

There are many counts of this clonotype. V gene TRBV5-1 combines with J gene TRBJ2-7, with 9 bases fitting TRBD1. This CDR3 is built from 15 residues. Germline V gene lookup returns CDR1 SGHRS and CDR2 YFSETQ. The V segment lost 4 bases and the J segment 2 bases; nucleotides outside the gene matches: 7. The CDR3 sequence: CASSLTGQGAYEQYF. The CDR3 nucleotides are TGCGCCAGCAGCCTCACGGGACAGGGCGCCTACGAGCAGTACTTC.

This clonotype was counted a single time. A much larger clone differs from this one at a single base, so this may be a read error. The chain employs TRBV5-8 and TRBJ1-1, with 7 bases lining up with TRBD1. The CDR3 covers 15 residues. From germline, CDR1 is SGHTS and CDR2 YDEGEE. V was pared by 3 bases and J by 5 bases, with 10 bases of the junction left unmatched. CDR3 DNA sequence: TGTGCCAGCAGCTCTAGGAGACAGGGTCTGACTGAAGCTTTCTTT. Translated, it gives CASSSRRQGLTEAFF. The variable domain in full, completed from reference TRBV5-8 and TRBJ1-1, reads EAGVTQSPTHLIKTRGQQATLRCSPISGHTSVYWYQQALGLGLQFLLWYDEGEERNRGNFPPRFSGRQFPNYSSELNVNALELEDSALYLCASSSRRQGLTEAFFGQGTRLTVV.

This clonotype appeared many times. The chain carries TRBV5-5 and TRBJ2-1, with a tentative D call TRBD1 (6 bases). CDR1 and CDR2 from the germline V gene are SGHKS and YYEKEE (reference sequence). This CDR3 region has 16 residues. V lost 4 bases, J lost 8 bases, and 22 bases lay in between. CDR3 in amino acids: CASSVTYREPGDEQFF. CDR3 DNA: TGTGCCAGCAGCGTAACGTACAGGGAACCCGGGGATGAGCAGTTCTTC.

This clonotype was seen at least ten times. The chain has TRBV6-5 and TRBJ2-5; 7 bases agree with TRBD1. The CDR3 extends over 14 amino acids. V shed 2 bases, J shed 4 bases, and the junction held 4 bases outside the gene matches. Germline V gene sequence: CDR1 MNHEY, CDR2 SVGAGI. This chain's CDR3 is CASSYEAGGETQYF. Written as DNA, the CDR3 is TGTGCCAGCAGTTACGAGGCAGGGGGAGAGACCCAGTACTTC.

This clonotype was detected ten times or more. V gene TRBV7-2 combines with J gene TRBJ2-5; 9 bases are a match to TRBD2. The length of the CDR3 is 17 residues. V dropped 1 base and J dropped 5; count of bases not matched to a gene: 11. Germline V gives CDR1 SGHTA, CDR2 FQGNSA. CDR3 loop: CASSLGALAGAGETQYF. CDR3 coding DNA: TGTGCCAGCAGCTTAGGGGCGTTAGCGGGGGCAGGGGAGACCCAGTACTTC.

This clonotype was observed a handful of times. V and J are TRBV6-2 or TRBV6-3 and TRBJ2-3; D may be TRBD1 or TRBD2 (5 bases each). There are 15 residues in the CDR3. The germline CDR1 and CDR2 sequences are MNHEY and SVGEGT. The V gene lost 1 base and the J gene lost 3 bases, with 11 bases spanning the gap. The CDR3 spells CASSYWAGATDTQYF. CDR3 DNA sequence: TGTGCCAGCAGTTACTGGGCCGGGGCTACAGATACGCAGTATTTT.

At least ten counts were recorded for this clonotype. This chain uses TRBV9 with TRBJ1-2; 8 nucleotides line up with TRBD1. Trimming cost V 3 bases and J 7 bases; bases outside gene matches: 8. Germline V gives CDR1 SGDLS, CDR2 YYNGEE. This CDR3 spans 14 amino acids. CDR3 DNA: TGTGCCAGCAGCGCCCAGGGGGCTTCGGTTGGCTACACCTTC. Encoded protein: CASSAQGASVGYTF.

There are many counts of this clonotype. This sequence joins TRBV6-1 and TRBJ1-1; D unclear. Germline V gene data show CDR1 as MNHNS and CDR2 as SASEGT. The CDR3 sequence is 11 residues long. Trimming shortened V by 4 bases and J by 10 bases, and 10 bases separated the two germline ends. This CDR3 is CASSGTYGAFF. The CDR3 coding sequence is TGTGCCAGCAGTGGGACCTATGGAGCTTTCTTT.

This clonotype was counted many times. The rearrangement uses TRBV5-1 and TRBJ1-1; no reliable D call. The CDR3 spans 15 residues. V lost 0 bases to trimming and J lost 1 base, with 10 bases between them. Germline CDR1 and CDR2: SGHRS and YFSETQ. The CDR3 is CASSLGGTWNTEAFF. The DNA of the CDR3 is TGCGCCAGCAGCTTGGGAGGCACCTGGAACACTGAAGCTTTCTTT.

This clonotype was observed at least ten times. This sequence joins TRBV20-1 and TRBJ2-1, with D possibly being TRBD1 or TRBD2 (5 bases each). Germline V gene data show CDR1 as DFQATT and CDR2 as SNEGSKA (reference sequence). Trimming left V 6 bases short and J 9 bases short, with 15 bases between. The CDR3 is made up of 12 amino acids. DNA for the CDR3: TGCAGTGCGACCGGGGCGATGGGTGAGCAGTTCTTC. The encoded protein is CSATGAMGEQFF.

This clonotype has at least ten counts. A much more abundant neighbour one base away suggests this may be a read error. This chain uses TRBV5-1 with TRBJ1-1; 7 nucleotides line up with TRBD1. J lost 7 bases, V lost 5 bases, and 11 bases had no gene match. There are 14 residues in the CDR3. From germline, CDR1 is SGHRS and CDR2 YFSETQ. As DNA, the CDR3 is TGCGCCAGCAGTTTCGGACAGGTGAATCTTGAAGCTTTCTTT. Translation gives CASSFGQVNLEAFF.